This T cell receptor beta chain stems from a study of preoperative IRX-2 immunotherapy in early breast cancer. Some clones are missing from TCRdb's copy, which holds only in-frame ones; the method was immunoSEQ multiplex PCR. The sample has about 98,000 clones, 80% to 90% seen once. The CDR3 contains 14 residues. Germline V gives CDR1 MGHRA, CDR2 YSYEKL. V lost 2 bases and J 6 bases, leaving 13 bases between the germline ends. As for treatment: preoperative locoregional IRX-2 cytokine immunotherapy. The rearrangement uses TRBV4-1 and TRBJ1-2, with a weak D call TRBD1 (6 bases). The receptor was isolated from a human donor with breast cancer. Here the sequenced sample was tumor tissue, taken after IRX-2 immunotherapy. Here the CDR3 DNA reads TGCGCCAGCAGCCAATACCAGGGGAAGAATGGCTACACCTTC. This translates into CASSQYQGKNGYTF.